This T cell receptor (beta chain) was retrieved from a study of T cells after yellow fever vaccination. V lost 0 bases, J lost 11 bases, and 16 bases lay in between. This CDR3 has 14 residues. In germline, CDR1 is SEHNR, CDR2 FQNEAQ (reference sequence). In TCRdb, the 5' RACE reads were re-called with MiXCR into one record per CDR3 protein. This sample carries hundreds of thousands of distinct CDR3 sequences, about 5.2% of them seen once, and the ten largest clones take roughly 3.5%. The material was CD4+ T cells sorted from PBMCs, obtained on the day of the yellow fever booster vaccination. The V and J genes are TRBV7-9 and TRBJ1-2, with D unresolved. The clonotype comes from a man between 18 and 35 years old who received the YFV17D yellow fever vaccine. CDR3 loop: CASSLASMEPGYTF. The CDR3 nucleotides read TGTGCCAGCAGCTTAGCGTCTATGGAGCCCGGGTACACCTTC.